Presented here are 27 T cell receptor beta chains from one specimen sequenced in a study of T-cell memory formation after mild COVID-19 (dated by TCRdb to 2020 to 2022). The protocol used for the library was 5' RACE. Sequencer: Illumina NovaSeq 6000. Clones were called with MiXCR by TCRdb after fastp trimmed the public reads at Q25, and only in-frame beta chains were retained. CDR3 protein duplicates are merged, each entry listing the most common genes and DNA. The sample contains hundreds of thousands of distinct CDR3 sequences, roughly 20% of them found a single time. The top ten clones comprise around 12% of the sample. Sequenced material: PBMCs or a T cell subset sorted from them (not recorded which). These receptors originate from an adult woman who had mild COVID-19 (a few samples of this study predate the infection). The sample titles of this study are shuffled in the database, so cell type and time point are left out; the donor was told from shared clones.

This clonotype was detected ten times or more. The chain is built from TRBV4-2 and TRBJ2-1; TRBD2 matches 8 bases. The CDR3 has 17 amino acids. The V segment lost 0 bases and the J segment 7 bases; nucleotides outside the gene matches: 11. CDR1 is LGHNA and CDR2 is YNFKEQ in the germline V gene. This chain's CDR3 is CASSQDLGSGIRNEQFF. The CDR3 DNA is TGTGCCAGCAGCCAAGATTTAGGTAGCGGGATTAGGAATGAGCAGTTCTTC.

This clonotype was recorded a few times. This chain joins TRBV9 and TRBJ2-2; unclear D gene. This CDR3 is 16 amino acids long. V gave up 2 bases and J gave up 5 bases, with 16 bases separating them. CDR1 and CDR2 (germline): SGDLS, YYNGEE. The CDR3 reads CASSVSPNFRTGELFF. The DNA of the CDR3 is TGTGCCAGCAGCGTCAGCCCAAATTTTAGAACCGGGGAGCTGTTTTTT.

The rearrangement uses TRBV20-1 and TRBJ1-2, with 7 bases fitting TRBD1. This CDR3 has 13 amino acids. The germline gives CDR1 DFQATT, CDR2 SNEGSKA (reference sequence). V shed 1 base and J 6 bases; nucleotides not matched to a gene: 5. Here the CDR3 DNA reads TGCAGTGCTAGAGGAGACAGGGTGGATGGCTACACCTTC. It translates to CSARGDRVDGYTF.

The J gene is TRBJ2-1, the V gene TRBV3-1; D unclear. With 5 bases removed from V and 10 bases from J, the gap between germline ends came to 9 bases. From germline, CDR1 is LGHDT and CDR2 YNNKEL (reference sequence). The CDR3 is 11 amino acids. CDR3 sequence: CASSRSGEQFF. CDR3 sequence (DNA): TGTGCCAGCAGCAGGTCCGGGGAGCAGTTCTTC.

The chain is built from TRBV4-1 and TRBJ1-2, with a possible D match to TRBD1 (6 bases). CDR3 length: 13 residues. Germline CDR1 is MGHRA and CDR2 is YSYEKL. Between the trimmed V and J ends, which lost 4 bases and 8 bases, there was a span of 14 bases. The CDR3 nucleotides are TGCGCCAGCAGCCCTCCGGACAGTTGGGGCTACACCTTC. It yields the protein CASSPPDSWGYTF.

This clonotype appeared a few times. This chain links TRBV25-1 with TRBJ2-7, with 9 bases identical to TRBD1. This CDR3 region has 14 residues. V was pared by 7 bases and J by 1 base, with 5 bases of the junction left unmatched. From germline, CDR1 is MGHDK and CDR2 SYGVNS. In DNA, the CDR3 is TGTGCCAGCACAGAGACAGGGGGGTCCTACGAGCAGTACTTC. It specifies CASTETGGSYEQYF.

The V call is TRBV5-1, the J call TRBJ2-1; 9 bases line up with TRBD2. The length of the CDR3 is 15 residues. Germline V gene data show CDR1 as SGHRS and CDR2 as YFSETQ. J gave up 8 bases and V 7 bases, and 13 bases lay outside the gene matches. The CDR3 DNA is TGCGCCAGCTTAGAAAATAGCGGGAGTATCGATGAGCAGTTCTTC. It encodes CASLENSGSIDEQFF.

This clonotype was recorded at least ten times. J is TRBJ1-5 and V is TRBV2; D not certain. V shed 6 bases and J shed 2 bases, with 14 bases lying between them. Germline-derived CDR1 and CDR2 are SNHLY and FYNNEI. This CDR3 has 15 amino acids. CDR3 residues: CASSPLGSGNQPQHF. Written as DNA, the CDR3 is TGTGCCAGCAGCCCCCTGGGATCGGGCAATCAGCCCCAGCATTTT.

This chain connects TRBV5-1 to TRBJ2-5; 9 bases are a match to TRBD2. The CDR3 is made up of 20 amino acids. Looked up from germline, CDR1 is SGHRS and CDR2 is YFSETQ. The V segment lost 2 bases and the J segment 0 bases; nucleotides outside the gene matches: 17. The CDR3 nucleotides read TGCGCCAGCAGCTTCGTCGATCGAGGTAGCGGGGGACCGTACCAAGAGACCCAGTACTTC. Its translation: CASSFVDRGSGGPYQETQYF. The full variable domain, in which reference TRBV5-1 and TRBJ2-5 provide the parts outside the CDR3, is KAGVTQTPRYLIKTRGQQVTLSCSPISGHRSVSWYQQTPGQGLQFLFEYFSETQRNKGNFPGRFSGRQFSNSRSEMNVSTLELGDSALYLCASSFVDRGSGGPYQETQYFGPGTRLLVL.

This clonotype was detected a few times. The rearrangement joins TRBV9 to TRBJ2-1; no clear D. The CDR3 contains 13 residues. V lost 3 bases and J 12 bases, leaving 16 bases between the germline ends. Germline CDR1 reads SGDLS; CDR2 reads YYNGEE. CDR3 bases: TGTGCCAGCAGCGCCCCACGTGGTCATCTGCAGTTCTTC. It specifies CASSAPRGHLQFF.

The V and J genes are TRBV6-1 and TRBJ2-2; 9 positions match TRBD2. Germline loops: CDR1 MNHNS, CDR2 SASEGT. The CDR3 is 15 residues long. J lost 6 bases, V lost 6 bases, and 8 bases had no gene match. CDR3 sequence (DNA): TGTGCCAGCAGACCTAGCGGGGTGGTGGCCGGGGAGCTGTTTTTT. Amino acid sequence: CASRPSGVVAGELFF.

The chain joins TRBV18 to TRBJ2-1; TRBD2 matches at 7 bases. Trimming took 3 bases from V and 3 from J; bases not matched to a gene: 5. The germline CDR1 and CDR2 sequences are KGHSH and LQKENI. The CDR3 is 15 residues long. In DNA, the CDR3 is TGTGCCAGCTCACCGCCGACTAGCAGCTACAATGAGCAGTTCTTC. It specifies CASSPPTSSYNEQFF.

This clonotype was seen a few times. The genes are TRBV10-3 and TRBJ2-7, with D possibly TRBD1 on 6 matching bases. This CDR3 is built from 15 residues. The germline V gene encodes CDR1 ENHRY and CDR2 SYGVKD. The ends were cut back, 3 bases at V and 5 bases at J, with 17 bases in the middle. CDR3 sequence reads: CAISDEGGNTHEQYF. Here the CDR3 DNA reads TGTGCCATCAGTGACGAAGGGGGAAATACGCACGAGCAGTACTTC.

The table lists this clonotype with a few counts. V gene TRBV20-1 combines with J gene TRBJ2-3; 8 nucleotides agree with TRBD2. From germline, CDR1 is DFQATT and CDR2 SNEGSKA (reference sequence). V lost 6 bases, J lost 3 bases, and 11 bases stayed unmatched. The length of the CDR3 is 15 residues. The CDR3 here is CSASVSGRTTDTQYF. The DNA of the CDR3 is TGCAGTGCGAGCGTGAGCGGGAGAACTACAGATACGCAGTATTTT.

V usage is TRBV5-5 and J usage is TRBJ2-5, with unresolved D. Germline CDR1 is SGHKS and CDR2 is YYEKEE (reference sequence). Trimming shortened V by 2 bases and J by 5 bases, and 13 bases separated the two germline ends. CDR3 length equals 14 residues. CDR3 in amino acids: CASSFRWARETQYF. In DNA, the CDR3 is TGTGCCAGCAGCTTTCGATGGGCCCGGGAGACCCAGTACTTC.

The rearrangement links TRBV6-1 to TRBJ1-5, with D uncertain. CDR1 is MNHNS, CDR2 SASEGT, per germline. Deletions cut 2 bases from V and 5 bases from J, with 10 bases between. The length of the CDR3 is 14 residues. The CDR3 sequence is CASSERPTHQPQHF. The CDR3 DNA reads as TGTGCCAGCAGTGAACGTCCGACCCATCAGCCCCAGCATTTT.

The CDR3 DNA is TGTGCCGGGACCGTTGGCGGGAGCGAGAATGAGCAGTTCTTC. Encoded protein: CAGTVGGSENEQFF. This chain uses TRBV30 with TRBJ2-1; 7 bases match TRBD2. The length of the CDR3 is 14 residues. Germline V gene lookup returns CDR1 GTSNPN and CDR2 SVGIG (reference sequence). V shed 8 bases, J shed 7 bases, and the junction held 14 bases outside the gene matches.

The rearrangement uses TRBV9 and TRBJ2-1, with 12 bases identical to TRBD2. J lost 13 bases, V lost 3 bases, and 11 bases had no gene match. CDR1 is SGDLS and CDR2 is YYNGEE in the germline V gene. CDR3 length equals 15 residues. The CDR3 nucleotides read TGTGCCAGCAGCGAGTCTAGCGGGAGGGCCTCCAAACAGTTCTTC. This sequence encodes CASSESSGRASKQFF. Drawing the rest from reference TRBV9 and TRBJ2-1, the complete variable domain is DSGVTQTPKHLITATGQRVTLRCSPRSGDLSVYWYQQSLDQGLQFLIQYYNGEERAKGNILERFSAQQFPDLHSELNLSSLELGDSALYFCASSESSGRASKQFFGPGTRLTVL.

The genes are TRBV18 and TRBJ2-5; 8 bases map to TRBD1. V lost 6 bases, J lost 3 bases, and 12 bases stayed unmatched. Looked up from germline, CDR1 is KGHSH and CDR2 is LQKENI. The CDR3 is 16 residues long. CDR3 sequence: CASSLLDRGTKETQYF. CDR3 nucleotide sequence: TGTGCCAGCTCCCTGTTAGACAGGGGAACTAAAGAGACCCAGTACTTC.

This chain joins TRBV29-1 and TRBJ2-7, with D possibly being TRBD2 (7 bases). Germline CDR1 and CDR2: SQVTM and ANQGSEA. This CDR3 comprises 12 residues. The ends were cut back, 2 bases at V and 6 bases at J, with 11 bases in the middle. CDR3 protein: CSVEQGGVEQYF. In DNA, the CDR3 is TGCAGCGTTGAACAAGGGGGGGTCGAGCAGTACTTC.

This clonotype was seen a handful of times. This chain connects TRBV5-5 to TRBJ2-1; D possibly corresponds to TRBD1 (6 bases). This CDR3 is 16 amino acids long. Trimming stripped 0 bases from V and 4 bases from J, with 14 bases between. Germline CDR1 SGHKS, CDR2 YYEKEE (reference sequence). CDR3 bases: TGTGCCAGCAGCTTGGAAAGGACAGTCCTATACAATGAGCAGTTCTTC. This translates into CASSLERTVLYNEQFF.

This chain joins TRBV7-9 and TRBJ2-7; D is uncertain. Trimming left V 6 bases short and J 0 bases short, with 12 bases between. CDR1 SEHNR and CDR2 FQNEAQ come from the germline V gene (reference sequence). CDR3 length: 14 residues. CDR3 residues: CASSQTVISYEQYF. CDR3 nucleotide sequence: TGTGCCAGCAGTCAGACCGTGATCTCCTACGAGCAGTACTTC.

This clonotype occurred many times. The rearrangement links TRBV24-1 to TRBJ1-1; D unclear. The V end was cut by 0 bases, the J end by 2 bases, with 0 bases between. Per germline, CDR1 KGHDR and CDR2 SFDVKD. The CDR3 covers 12 residues. The CDR3: CATSDLNTEAFF. The CDR3, as DNA: TGTGCCACCAGTGATTTGAACACTGAAGCTTTCTTT.

The chain is built from TRBV7-9 and TRBJ2-5, with TRBD1 matching over 9 bases. Per the germline V gene, CDR1 is SEHNR and CDR2 is FQNEAQ (reference sequence). The V and J ends lost 5 bases and 3 bases, in that order; junction bases with no gene match: 7. The CDR3 has 15 amino acids. Here the CDR3 reads CASSKPGQGEETQYF. The CDR3 nucleotides read TGTGCCAGCAGCAAGCCGGGACAGGGCGAAGAGACCCAGTACTTC.

The rearrangement links TRBV3-1 to TRBJ1-1; D is possibly TRBD1 (6 bases). This CDR3 comprises 17 residues. The V gene lost 1 base and the J gene lost 0 bases, with 15 bases spanning the gap. CDR1 is LGHDT and CDR2 is YNNKEL in the germline V gene (reference sequence). The CDR3 DNA follows: TGTGCCAGCAGCCAAGGAGAGTTCGGGGGCATGAACACTGAAGCTTTCTTT. As protein: CASSQGEFGGMNTEAFF.

This clonotype was seen more than once but under ten times. This CDR3 reads CATSRSEVNTEAFF. DNA for the CDR3: TGTGCCACCAGCAGAAGCGAAGTGAACACTGAAGCTTTCTTT. The V gene is TRBV15, the J gene TRBJ1-1; no clear D. The CDR3 length is 14 residues. The ends were cut back, 2 bases at V and 0 bases at J, with 7 bases in the middle. Germline CDR1 and CDR2: LNHNV and YYDKDF (reference sequence).

This clonotype was seen a handful of times. The chain couples TRBV7-2 to TRBJ2-1; D gene unclear. This CDR3 has 12 residues. The V gene's germline CDR1 is SGHTA and CDR2 FQGNSA. Trimming pared 0 bases from V and 10 bases from J, leaving 7 bases between. CDR3 in amino acids: CASSLAVPEQFF. The CDR3 DNA reads as TGTGCCAGCAGCTTAGCCGTACCAGAGCAGTTCTTC.